The rows below give T cell receptor beta chains drawn from one sample of a study of type 1 regulatory T cells. TCRdb re-derived calls from the reads in MiXCR, one entry per CDR3 protein. Among tens of thousands of distinct CDR3 sequences listed, 60% to 65% were seen once. Antigen specificity for these receptors is unknown. Material for sequencing was cultured non-Tr1 T cells, either the whole culture or a sorted T cell fraction (not recorded which). These TCRs come from a human donor in good health. Both conserved end residues are part of each CDR3. D genes are given only for firm matches. The listing skips clone size in some rows; elsewhere it reads once, few, many or a size class.

cdr3_aa cdr3_nt d_call j_call clone_size v_call cdr3_length
CSARDSFKNEQFF TGCAGTGCTAGAGACAGCTTTAAAAATGAGCAGTTCTTC . TRBJ2-1 . TRBV20-1 13
CASSSLQGASTDTQYF TGTGCCAGTAGTAGCTTACAGGGAGCCAGCACAGATACGCAGTATTTT . TRBJ2-3 . TRBV19 16
CASSLGLGGDEKLFF TGTGCCAGCAGCTTGGGATTAGGGGGGGATGAAAAACTGTTTTTT . TRBJ1-4 . TRBV5-5 15
CASGVITDTQYF TGTGCCAGCGGGGTCATAACAGATACGCAGTATTTT . TRBJ2-3 . TRBV6-5 12
CASSLGSVQETQYF TGTGCCAGCAGCTTGGGGTCGGTCCAAGAGACCCAGTACTTC . TRBJ2-5 . TRBV5-6 14
CASAPLRDYEQYF TGTGCCAGCGCACCTCTCCGGGACTACGAGCAGTACTTC . TRBJ2-7 . TRBV7-2 13
CASSPSLLAGLGTDTQYF TGCGCCAGCAGCCCCTCCTTACTAGCGGGATTGGGCACAGATACGCAGTATTTT TRBD2 TRBJ2-3 . TRBV4-1 18
CASTAGLKTTQYF TGTGCCAGCACAGCGGGACTTAAGACGACCCAGTACTTC TRBD2 TRBJ2-5 . TRBV6-6 13
CASSSDWGTDTQYF TGCGCCAGCAGCTCCGACTGGGGCACAGATACGCAGTATTTT . TRBJ2-3 . TRBV5-1 14
CSARDSGLAGNGELFF TGCAGTGCTAGAGATTCCGGACTAGCGGGTAACGGGGAGCTGTTTTTT TRBD2 TRBJ2-2 . TRBV20-1 16
CASSLAPRGGSPLHF TGCGCCAGCAGCTTGGCCCCCAGGGGTGGCTCACCCCTCCACTTT . TRBJ1-6 once TRBV5-1 15
CASRWAGTGAYNEQFF TGTGCCAGTCGTTGGGCCGGGACAGGGGCCTACAATGAGCAGTTCTTC TRBD1 TRBJ2-1 . TRBV19 16
CASGTSLIRGEQFF TGTGCCAGCGGGACTAGCCTTATACGCGGTGAGCAGTTCTTC TRBD2 TRBJ2-1 . TRBV7-3 14
CATSDSILGGNGYTF TGTGCCACCAGTGATTCCATCTTGGGGGGCAATGGCTACACCTTC . TRBJ1-2 few TRBV24-1 15
CASSPYLGGTGELFF TGTGCCAGCAGCCCTTATCTGGGTGGCACCGGGGAGCTGTTTTTT . TRBJ2-2 many TRBV12-3/TRBV12-4 15
CASSFGREREQYF TGTGCCAGCAGCTTTGGGCGGGAGCGGGAGCAGTACTTC TRBD2 TRBJ2-7 few TRBV7-9 13
CSATITEGTPLHF TGCAGTGCAACCATCACGGAGGGGACACCCCTCCACTTT . TRBJ1-6 . TRBV20-1 13
CASSQSLAGVRGGELFF TGTGCCAGCAGCCAAAGTCTAGCGGGAGTCCGAGGCGGGGAGCTGTTTTTT TRBD2 TRBJ2-2 . TRBV3-1 17
CASSLEASGLPDTQYF TGCGCCAGCAGCTTGGAGGCGTCAGGGTTGCCAGATACGCAGTATTTT . TRBJ2-3 . TRBV5-1 16
CASSLRGTRQETQYF TGCGCCAGCAGCTTGAGAGGGACAAGGCAAGAGACCCAGTACTTC . TRBJ2-5 . TRBV5-1 15
CSVSSGRGYEQYF TGCAGCGTTTCTAGCGGGAGAGGATACGAGCAGTACTTC TRBD2 TRBJ2-7 few TRBV29-1 13
CASSQTNRGSYNSPLHF TGTGCCAGCAGCCAGACCAACAGGGGTAGCTATAATTCACCCCTCCACTTT TRBD1 TRBJ1-6 . TRBV4-2 17
CASSPNSVLTGELFF TGCGCCAGCAGCCCAAACAGTGTCCTCACCGGGGAGCTGTTTTTT . TRBJ2-2 . TRBV5-1 15
CSVGGTFGYTQYF TGCAGCGTTGGGGGGACCTTCGGTTATACGCAGTATTTT . TRBJ2-3 . TRBV29-1 13
CASSPLHRGYHEQYF TGTGCCAGCTCCCCCCTCCACAGGGGATACCACGAGCAGTACTTC TRBD1 TRBJ2-7 . TRBV18 15